Presented here are 9 T cell receptor beta chains from one specimen sequenced in a study of long-term antiretroviral therapy in people with HIV. At survey level, the immunoSEQ assay was run in its v3.0 version. Sequenced by immunoSEQ multiplex PCR; TCRdb stores in-frame clones only, minus some. The table includes roughly 45,000 clones, around 80% detected once. Sequencing was performed on unsorted PBMCs, taken 0.8 years after starting antiretroviral therapy. The source is a woman younger than 35 with HIV.

The rearrangement joins TRBV4-3 to TRBJ2-1; maybe TRBD2 (5 bases). The CDR3 has 13 amino acids. Germline V gene data show CDR1 as LGHNA and CDR2 as YSLEER. The V end was cut by 0 bases, the J end by 10 bases, with 10 bases between. CDR3 in amino acids: CASSQDFWEEQFF. The CDR3 DNA reads TGCGCCAGCAGCCAAGATTTCTGGGAGGAGCAGTTCTTC.

The rearrangement uses TRBV9 and TRBJ2-3; a weak D match, TRBD2 (5 bases). CDR1 SGDLS and CDR2 YYNGEE come from the germline V gene. V was clipped by 0 bases and J by 4 bases, with 12 bases between them. This CDR3 is built from 15 residues. As DNA, the CDR3 is TGTGCCAGCAGCGTAGATGCTCTAGCCTCAGATACGCAGTATTTT. This translates into CASSVDALASDTQYF.

This chain uses TRBV28 with TRBJ1-1; possible D gene TRBD1, 6 bases. Germline values: CDR1 MDHEN, CDR2 SYDVKM. Trimming removed 7 bases from V and 0 bases from J, with 15 bases in between. CDR3 length equals 15 residues. The CDR3 nucleotides read TGTGCCAGCAACATTCCGGGACAAATGAACACTGAAGCTTTCTTT. It translates to CASNIPGQMNTEAFF. Combining the CDR3 with reference TRBV28 and TRBJ1-1 gives the whole variable domain DVKVTQSSRYLVKRTGEKVFLECVQDMDHENMFWYRQDPGLGLRLIYFSYDVKMKEKGDIPEGYSVSREKKERFSLILESASTNQTSMYLCASNIPGQMNTEAFFGQGTRLTVV.

CDR3 sequence reads: CASMSRAHEQYF. The DNA of the CDR3 is TGTGCCAGCATGTCCAGGGCCCACGAGCAGTACTTC. The V gene is TRBV6-5, the J gene TRBJ2-7; D might be TRBD1 (5 bases). The germline CDR1 and CDR2 sequences are MNHEY and SVGAGI. This CDR3 is built from 12 residues. The ends were cut back, 7 bases at V and 5 bases at J, with 12 bases in the middle.

The J gene is TRBJ2-1, the V gene TRBV4-1; 8 positions agree with TRBD2. CDR1 is MGHRA and CDR2 is YSYEKL in the germline V gene. V gave up 4 bases and J gave up 9 bases; unmatched junction bases: 8. This CDR3 is 14 amino acids long. The CDR3 spells CASSPPGGAGEQFF. In nucleotides, the CDR3 is TGCGCCAGCAGCCCCCCGGGGGGGGCAGGTGAGCAGTTCTTC.

This chain connects TRBV7-6 to TRBJ2-1; TRBD1 is a possible D gene (5 bases). The CDR3 is 12 residues long. In germline, CDR1 is SGHVS, CDR2 FNYEAQ. V was trimmed by 5 bases and J by 7 bases, leaving 9 bases between them. The CDR3 coding sequence is TGTGCCAGCAGCCGGCAGGGAAATGAGCAGTTCTTC. Protein sequence: CASSRQGNEQFF.

The chain combines TRBV11-2 with TRBJ2-3; no definite D call. The germline V gene encodes CDR1 SGHAT and CDR2 FQNNGV. This CDR3 contains 12 residues. V shed 7 bases and J shed 4 bases, with 9 bases lying between them. CDR3 amino acids: CASTPDPDTQYF. The CDR3 DNA is TGTGCCAGCACCCCGGACCCAGATACGCAGTATTTT.

The table lists this clone with a few counts. In DNA form, the CDR3 reads TGTGCCAGTAGCGGGATCAGGGCGAACGGGGAGCTGTTTTTT. Protein: CASSGIRANGELFF. The chain links TRBV19 to TRBJ2-2, with D perhaps matching TRBD1 or TRBD2 (5 bases each). Germline CDR1 and CDR2: LNHDA and SQIVND (reference sequence). The CDR3 contains 14 residues. Deletions cut 6 bases from V and 7 bases from J, with 15 bases between.

This sequence joins TRBV7-8 and TRBJ2-2, with TRBD2 matching 12 bases. The CDR3 has 18 residues. Trimming cost V 2 bases and J 6 bases; bases outside gene matches: 10. Looked up from germline, CDR1 is SGHVS and CDR2 is FQNEAQ. CDR3 protein: CASSLSRTSGINAGELFF. The CDR3 DNA sequence: TGTGCCAGCAGCTTATCTCGGACTAGCGGGATCAATGCCGGGGAGCTGTTTTTT.